One T cell receptor (beta chain) is described in this entry. Its antigen is not identified. Both 60 Vbeta primers and 13 Jbeta primers went into the PCR. Clones were sequenced by immunoSEQ multiplex PCR, and TCRdb holds only the in-frame ones, with some missing. The table lists 90,000 to 140,000 clones, around 76% of them singletons. This sample is drawn from a study of cytomegalovirus exposure and HLA in healthy donors. Study conclusions and caveats: A later analysis reportedly found that, within productive TCRs, an Asian-associated ancestry cluster had fewer N-insertions than the mean observed across the roughly 630 donors. The majority of CMV-associated TCR beta chains were reported as apparently HLA-restricted in a later analysis.

There are 15 residues in the CDR3. Trimming took off 4 bases at V and 5 bases at J, with 17 bases between the two ends. Germline V lookup: CDR1 SGHTA, CDR2 FQGNSA. The source material was PBMCs. The clonotype was recovered from a man aged 40-55 years in good health and CMV-seropositive. The chain couples TRBV7-2 to TRBJ2-5; D is possibly TRBD2 (7 bases). The CDR3 DNA follows: TGTGCCAGCAGCTCATTTCGAGGGAGGGGGGAGACCCAGTACTTC. Translation: CASSSFRGRGETQYF.